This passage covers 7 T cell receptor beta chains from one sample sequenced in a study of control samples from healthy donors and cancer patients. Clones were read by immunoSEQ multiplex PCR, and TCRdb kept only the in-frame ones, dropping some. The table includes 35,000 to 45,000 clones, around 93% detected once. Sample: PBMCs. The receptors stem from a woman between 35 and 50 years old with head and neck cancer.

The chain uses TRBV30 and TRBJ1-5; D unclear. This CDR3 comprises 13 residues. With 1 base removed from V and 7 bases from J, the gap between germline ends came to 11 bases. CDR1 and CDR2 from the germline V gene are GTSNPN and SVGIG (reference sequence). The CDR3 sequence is CAWSGTRMQPQHF. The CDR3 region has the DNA TGTGCCTGGAGTGGGACTCGGATGCAGCCCCAGCATTTT.

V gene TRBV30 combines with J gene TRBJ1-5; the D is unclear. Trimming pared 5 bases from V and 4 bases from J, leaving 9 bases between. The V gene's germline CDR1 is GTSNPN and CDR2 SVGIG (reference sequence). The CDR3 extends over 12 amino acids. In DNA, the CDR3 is TGTGCCTGGGCCTTAATAAATCAGCCCCAGCATTTT. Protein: CAWALINQPQHF.

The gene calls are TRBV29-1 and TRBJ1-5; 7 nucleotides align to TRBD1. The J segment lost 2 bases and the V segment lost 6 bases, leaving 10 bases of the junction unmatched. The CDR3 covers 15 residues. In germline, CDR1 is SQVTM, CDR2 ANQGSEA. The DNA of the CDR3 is TGCAGCGTCGTAGAGGGGGCGTCGGGCAATCAGCCCCAGCATTTT. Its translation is CSVVEGASGNQPQHF.

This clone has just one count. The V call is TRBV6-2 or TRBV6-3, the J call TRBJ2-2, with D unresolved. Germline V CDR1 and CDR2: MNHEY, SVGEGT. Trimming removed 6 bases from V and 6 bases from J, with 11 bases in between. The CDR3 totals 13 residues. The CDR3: CASSPRQPGELFF. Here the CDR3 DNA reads TGTGCCAGCAGCCCCCGACAACCCGGGGAGCTGTTTTTT.

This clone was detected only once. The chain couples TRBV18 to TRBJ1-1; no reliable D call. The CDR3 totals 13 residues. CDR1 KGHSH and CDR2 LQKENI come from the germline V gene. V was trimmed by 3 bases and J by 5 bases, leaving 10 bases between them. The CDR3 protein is CASSPEFSTEAFF. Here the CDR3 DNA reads TGTGCCAGCTCACCGGAGTTTAGTACTGAAGCTTTCTTT.

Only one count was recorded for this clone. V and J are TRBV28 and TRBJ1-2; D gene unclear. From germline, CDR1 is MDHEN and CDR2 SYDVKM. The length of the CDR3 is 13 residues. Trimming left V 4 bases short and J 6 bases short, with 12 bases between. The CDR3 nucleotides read TGTGCCAGCAGTTCCCCTCCGGCGCATGGCTACACCTTC. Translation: CASSSPPAHGYTF.

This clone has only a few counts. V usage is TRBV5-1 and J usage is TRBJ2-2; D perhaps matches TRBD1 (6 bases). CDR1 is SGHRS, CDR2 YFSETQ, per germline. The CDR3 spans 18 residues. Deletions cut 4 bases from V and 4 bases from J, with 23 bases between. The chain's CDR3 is CASSLDRRSYIGTGELFF. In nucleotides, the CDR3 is TGCGCCAGCAGCCTAGACAGGAGATCCTACATTGGCACCGGGGAGCTGTTTTTT. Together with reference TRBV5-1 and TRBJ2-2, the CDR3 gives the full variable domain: KAGVTQTPRYLIKTRGQQVTLSCSPISGHRSVSWYQQTPGQGLQFLFEYFSETQRNKGNFPGRFSGRQFSNSRSEMNVSTLELGDSALYLCASSLDRRSYIGTGELFFGEGSRLTVL.